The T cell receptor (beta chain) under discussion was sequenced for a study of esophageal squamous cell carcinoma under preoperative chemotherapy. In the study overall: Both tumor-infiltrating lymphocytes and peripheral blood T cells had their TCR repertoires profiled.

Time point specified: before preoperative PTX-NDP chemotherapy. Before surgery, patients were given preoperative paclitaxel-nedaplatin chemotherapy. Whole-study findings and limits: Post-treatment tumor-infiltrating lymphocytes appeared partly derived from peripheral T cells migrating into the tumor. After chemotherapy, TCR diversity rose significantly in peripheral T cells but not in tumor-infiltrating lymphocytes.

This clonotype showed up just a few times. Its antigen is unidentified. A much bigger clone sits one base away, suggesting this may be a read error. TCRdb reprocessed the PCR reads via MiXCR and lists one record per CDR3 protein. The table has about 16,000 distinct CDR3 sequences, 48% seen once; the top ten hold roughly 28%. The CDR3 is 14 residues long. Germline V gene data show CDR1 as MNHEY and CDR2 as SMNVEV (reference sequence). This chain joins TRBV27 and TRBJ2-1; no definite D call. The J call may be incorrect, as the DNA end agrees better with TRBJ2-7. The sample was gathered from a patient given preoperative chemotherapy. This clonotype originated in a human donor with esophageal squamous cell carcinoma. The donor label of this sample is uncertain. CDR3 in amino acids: CASSFQGSYNEQYF. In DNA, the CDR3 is TGTGCCAGCAGTTTCCAAGGATCCTACAATGAGCAGTACTTC.